This T cell receptor (beta chain) was identified in a study of T cell repertoires in cytomegalovirus infection. Turning to the study itself: Public TCR beta signatures indicated both CMV infection and matching HLA type.

Via MiXCR, TCRdb re-called the reads, giving one row per CDR3 protein. The sample lists about 140,000 distinct CDR3 sequences; more than 30% were seen once. The table lists this clonotype with a few counts. What it binds is unknown. The germline gives CDR1 SEHNR, CDR2 FQNEAQ (reference sequence). V lost 5 bases to trimming and J lost 6 bases; unmatched junction nucleotides: 10. The CDR3 has 15 amino acids. This specimen was CD8+ T cells from cultured PBMCs, taken from culture after CMV antigen stimulation. The chain is built from TRBV7-9 and TRBJ1-5; 7 bases are a match to TRBD1. The clonotype was recovered from a human donor in good health (CMV status not recorded). Some clones in this sample may be carry-over from other donors' samples. CDR3 protein: CASSKDREGGQPQHF. The CDR3 bases are TGTGCCAGCAGCAAAGACAGGGAAGGTGGTCAGCCCCAGCATTTT.